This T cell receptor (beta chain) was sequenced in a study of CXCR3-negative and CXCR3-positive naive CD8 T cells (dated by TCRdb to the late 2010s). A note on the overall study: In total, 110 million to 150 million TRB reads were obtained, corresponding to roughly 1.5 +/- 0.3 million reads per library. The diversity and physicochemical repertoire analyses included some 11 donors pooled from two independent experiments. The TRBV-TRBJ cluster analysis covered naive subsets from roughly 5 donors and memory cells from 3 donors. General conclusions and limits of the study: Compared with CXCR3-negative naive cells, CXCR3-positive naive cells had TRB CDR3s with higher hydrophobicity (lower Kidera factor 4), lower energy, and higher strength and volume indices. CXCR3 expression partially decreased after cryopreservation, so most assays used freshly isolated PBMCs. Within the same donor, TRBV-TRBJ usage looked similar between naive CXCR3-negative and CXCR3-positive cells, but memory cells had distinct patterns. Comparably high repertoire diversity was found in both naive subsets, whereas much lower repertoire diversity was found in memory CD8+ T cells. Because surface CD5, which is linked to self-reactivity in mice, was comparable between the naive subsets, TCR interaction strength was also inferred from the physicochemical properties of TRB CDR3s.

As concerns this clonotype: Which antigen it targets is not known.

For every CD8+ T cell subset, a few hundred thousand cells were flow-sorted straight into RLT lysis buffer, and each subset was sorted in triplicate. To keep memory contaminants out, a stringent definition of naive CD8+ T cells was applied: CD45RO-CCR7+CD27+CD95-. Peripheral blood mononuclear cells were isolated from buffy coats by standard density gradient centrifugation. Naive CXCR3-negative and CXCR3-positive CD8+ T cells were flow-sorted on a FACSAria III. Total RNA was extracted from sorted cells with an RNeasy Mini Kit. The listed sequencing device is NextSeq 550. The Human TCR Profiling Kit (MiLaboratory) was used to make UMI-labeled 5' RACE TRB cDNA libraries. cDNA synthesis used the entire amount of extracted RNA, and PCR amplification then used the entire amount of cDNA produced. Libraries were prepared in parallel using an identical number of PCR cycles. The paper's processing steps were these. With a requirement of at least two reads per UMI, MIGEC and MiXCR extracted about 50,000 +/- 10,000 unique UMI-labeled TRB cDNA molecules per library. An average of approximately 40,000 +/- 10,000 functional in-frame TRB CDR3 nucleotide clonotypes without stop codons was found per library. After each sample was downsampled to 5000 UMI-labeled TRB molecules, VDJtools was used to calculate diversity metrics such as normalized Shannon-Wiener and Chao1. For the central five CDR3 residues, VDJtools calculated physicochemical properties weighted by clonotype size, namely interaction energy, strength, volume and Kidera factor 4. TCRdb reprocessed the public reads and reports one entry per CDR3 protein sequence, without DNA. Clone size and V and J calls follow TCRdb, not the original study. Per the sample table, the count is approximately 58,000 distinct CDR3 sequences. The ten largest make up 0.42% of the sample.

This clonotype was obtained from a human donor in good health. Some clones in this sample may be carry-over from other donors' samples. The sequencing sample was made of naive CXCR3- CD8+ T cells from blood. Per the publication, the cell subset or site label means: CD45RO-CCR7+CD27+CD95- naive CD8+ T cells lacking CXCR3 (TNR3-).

The CDR3 region has the sequence CASSFYEDGTQYF. In this chain, TRBV28 is recombined with TRBJ2-5. The CDR3 starts with the cysteine, ends with the phenylalanine, and has 13 residues. No DNA was logged. CDR1 MDHEN and CDR2 SYDVKM were looked up in the germline V gene.